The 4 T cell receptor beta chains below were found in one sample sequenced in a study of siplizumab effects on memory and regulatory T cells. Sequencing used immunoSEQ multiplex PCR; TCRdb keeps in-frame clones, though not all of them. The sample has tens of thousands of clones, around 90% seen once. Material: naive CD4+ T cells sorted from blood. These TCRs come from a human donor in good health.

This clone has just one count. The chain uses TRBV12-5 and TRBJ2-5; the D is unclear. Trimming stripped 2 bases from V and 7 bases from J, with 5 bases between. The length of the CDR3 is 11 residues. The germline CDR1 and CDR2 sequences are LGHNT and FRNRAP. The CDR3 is CASGLPPTQYF. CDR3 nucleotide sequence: TGTGCTAGTGGTTTGCCCCCGACCCAGTACTTC.

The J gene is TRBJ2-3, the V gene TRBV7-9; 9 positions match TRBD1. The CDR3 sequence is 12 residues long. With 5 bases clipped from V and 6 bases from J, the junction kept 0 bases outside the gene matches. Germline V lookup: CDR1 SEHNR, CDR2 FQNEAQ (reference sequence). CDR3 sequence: CASSGTGDTQYF. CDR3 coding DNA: TGTGCCAGCAGCGGGACAGGGGATACGCAGTATTTT. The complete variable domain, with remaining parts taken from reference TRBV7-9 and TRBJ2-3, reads DTGVSQNPRHKITKRGQNVTFRCDPISEHNRLYWYRQTLGQGPEFLTYFQNEAQLEKSRLLSDRFSAERPKGSFSTLEIQRTEQGDSAMYLCASSGTGDTQYFGPGTRLTVL.

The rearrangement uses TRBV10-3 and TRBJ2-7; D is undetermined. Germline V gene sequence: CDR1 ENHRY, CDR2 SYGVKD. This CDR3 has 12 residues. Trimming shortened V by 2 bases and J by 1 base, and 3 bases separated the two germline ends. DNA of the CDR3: TGTGCCATCAGTGAGACGTCCTACGAGCAGTACTTC. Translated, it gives CAISETSYEQYF.

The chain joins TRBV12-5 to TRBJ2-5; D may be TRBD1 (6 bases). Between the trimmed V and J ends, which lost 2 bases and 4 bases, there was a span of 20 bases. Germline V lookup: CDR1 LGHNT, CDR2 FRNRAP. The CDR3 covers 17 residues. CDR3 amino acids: CASGLIRGGAKLETQYF. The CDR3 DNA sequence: TGTGCTAGTGGTTTGATCAGGGGTGGCGCGAAGTTAGAGACCCAGTACTTC.